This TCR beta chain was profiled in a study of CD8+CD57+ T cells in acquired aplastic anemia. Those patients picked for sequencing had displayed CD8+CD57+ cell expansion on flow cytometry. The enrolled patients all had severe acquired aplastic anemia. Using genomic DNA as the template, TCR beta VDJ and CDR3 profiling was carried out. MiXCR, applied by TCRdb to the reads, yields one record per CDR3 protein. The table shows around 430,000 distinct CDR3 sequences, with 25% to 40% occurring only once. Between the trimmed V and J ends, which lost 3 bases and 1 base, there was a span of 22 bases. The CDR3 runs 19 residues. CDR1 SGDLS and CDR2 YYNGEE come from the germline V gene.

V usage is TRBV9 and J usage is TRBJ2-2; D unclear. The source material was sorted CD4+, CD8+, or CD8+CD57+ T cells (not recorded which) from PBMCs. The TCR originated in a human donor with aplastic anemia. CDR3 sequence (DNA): TGTGCCAGCAGCGCGGGCGGTGCCGCTATCTATTTGAACACCGGGGAGCTGTTTTTT. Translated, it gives CASSAGGAAIYLNTGELFF.